The source of this T cell receptor beta chain is a study of PD-1 blockade in mismatch repair-deficient tumors (dated by TCRdb to about 2017). At the level of the whole study: Between September 2013 and September 2016, the trial enrolled fewer than 95 consecutive patients with around twelve mismatch repair-deficient cancer types, every one of whom had been previously treated and was progressing. Deep sequencing of TCR CDR3 regions was used to track tumor-associated T cell clones in peripheral blood of patients responding to PD-1 blockade.

The library was obtained by the immunoSEQ multiplex PCR assay. Under the source paper's analysis protocol: Clones were defined as neoantigen-specific by significant expansion to the relevant peptide and no significant expansion to any other tested peptide. In its TCRdb copy, this immuneACCESS table keeps in-frame sequences only and misses some clones. Where compared with another copy, unresolved V genes explain less than half of these, and the others have no known cause. The V and J calls and clone size were taken over from that table, and D and trimming were inferred from the DNA. Counted in this sample were more than 11,000 clones; about 85% of them appeared once. The leading ten clones occupy 20% to 25% of the sample. The time point label here, explained by the study, means: approximately 11-day in vitro stimulation with candidate neoantigen peptide 4. Mismatch repair deficiency in every enrolled patient was established by polymerase chain reaction or immunohistochemistry. TCR sequencing was carried out for three patients who responded to pembrolizumab therapy. Each of seven ELISpot-reactive candidate neoantigen peptides was used in an approximately eleven-day in vitro stimulation prior to TCR sequencing. A control culture lacking peptide was run in an identical manner and was used as the baseline for calculation of clone fold changes. In the phase II trial, pembrolizumab PD-1 blockade was tested prospectively in advanced mismatch repair-deficient cancers, no matter which tissue of origin the cancers came from.

Including cysteine and phenylalanine, the CDR3 has 15 amino acids. Solely the CDR3 DNA is kept, with 45 bases framed from the first base. General study outcomes and caveats: After pembrolizumab, tumor-resident clones, which were often undetectable in blood before treatment, expanded rapidly and then contracted, generally ahead of radiologic responses. Of roughly 7 peptides, three triggered clonal expansion, producing 140 to 150 unique blood TCRs, of which roughly 7 were also present in tumor, and every positive peptide came from a frameshift mutation.

On this clone itself: Its antigen is unknown. No base quality values were provided; no much bigger clone lies one nucleotide off.

The sequence came from an adult with mismatch repair-deficient cancer. Recombination joined TRBV21-1 with TRBJ2-1; TRBD2, as called in the table, went unchecked against the DNA. TRBV21-1 is tagged as a pseudogene. Here the sequenced sample was cells cultured in vitro, taken from a patient treated with pembrolizumab. The nucleotides are TGTGCCAGCAGCGAACGCGGGGCCTCCTACAATGAGCAGTTCTTC. It specifies CASSERGASYNEQFF.